These 8 T cell receptor beta chains were all obtained from the same sample, sequenced in a study of cytomegalovirus exposure and HLA in healthy donors. The PCR made use of 60 Vbeta and 13 Jbeta primers. Clones were read by immunoSEQ multiplex PCR, and TCRdb kept only the in-frame ones, dropping some. This sample carries about 170,000 clones, under 80% of them seen once, and the ten largest clones take 2.5% to 3.5%. The sequencing input was PBMCs. These receptors all come from a female donor in good health and CMV-seronegative.

In nucleotides, the CDR3 is TGTGCCAGCCCCCCTTCCGGGCAGGGGGTAAGTGGCTACACCTTC. It translates to CASPPSGQGVSGYTF. This sequence joins TRBV28 and TRBJ1-2; TRBD1 agrees at 7 bases. Trimming removed 8 bases from V and 7 bases from J; junction bases left unmatched: 16. Germline values: CDR1 MDHEN, CDR2 SYDVKM. This CDR3 contains 15 residues.

This chain uses TRBV30 with TRBJ1-4; 8 nucleotides match TRBD1. Germline V gene sequence: CDR1 GTSNPN, CDR2 SVGIG (reference sequence). After removal of 8 bases from V and 5 bases from J, the junction contained 13 bases not matched to a gene. This CDR3 has 15 residues. CDR3 region: CARNTPGGPNEKLFF. The CDR3 coding sequence is TGTGCCCGAAATACCCCAGGGGGCCCGAATGAAAAACTGTTTTTT.

The chain employs TRBV5-1 and TRBJ1-4; 7 bases match TRBD1. CDR3 length equals 15 residues. Trimming cost V 4 bases and J 0 bases; bases outside gene matches: 3. Germline assignment: CDR1 SGHRS and CDR2 YFSETQ. CDR3 protein: CASSLTGATNEKLFF. Here the CDR3 DNA reads TGCGCCAGCAGCCTCACAGGGGCAACTAATGAAAAACTGTTTTTT.

The genes are TRBV5-8 and TRBJ1-6; tentatively, D is TRBD1 (6 bases). There are 17 residues in the CDR3. The V end lost 2 bases, the J end lost 1 base, and 13 bases lay between the germline ends. Germline CDR1 SGHTS, CDR2 YDEGEE. The CDR3 DNA follows: TGTGCCAGCAGCTTTCGGGACAACTGGTCCTATAATTCACCCCTCCACTTT. Translation: CASSFRDNWSYNSPLHF.

This chain uses TRBV30 with TRBJ2-5; 9 bases match TRBD1. The J call may be mistaken, given a closer DNA end match to TRBJ2-7. Germline values: CDR1 GTSNPN, CDR2 SVGIG (reference sequence). The CDR3 is 15 amino acids. The CDR3 DNA reads as TGTGCCTGGAGGAGGGGACAGGGCTACTCCTACGAGCAGTACTTC. Protein: CAWRRGQGYSYEQYF.

This clone was picked up a small number of times. The chain employs TRBV30 and TRBJ2-5, with D maybe TRBD1 (5 bases). Trimming took 0 bases from V and 5 from J, leaving 16 bases between them. The CDR3 consists of 15 residues. CDR1 GTSNPN and CDR2 SVGIG come from the germline V gene (reference sequence). CDR3 bases: TGTGCCTGGAGTGTACGAGGCAGGGCATGGGAGACCCAGTACTTC. The encoded protein is CAWSVRGRAWETQYF.

CDR3 sequence (DNA): TGTGCCAGCAGCGTAGGACAGGGGTTCCCCTCTGGAAACACCATATATTTT. Protein product: CASSVGQGFPSGNTIYF. V and J are TRBV9 and TRBJ1-3, with 8 bases that match TRBD1. CDR1 SGDLS and CDR2 YYNGEE come from the germline V gene. Germline trimming cut 0 bases from V and 0 bases from J; bases unmatched to any gene: 5. The CDR3 is 17 residues long.

J is TRBJ1-1 and V is TRBV2; 8 bases map to TRBD1. Germline trimming cut 2 bases from V and 8 bases from J; bases unmatched to any gene: 16. The CDR3 consists of 17 residues. Germline CDR1 SNHLY, CDR2 FYNNEI. CDR3 in DNA: TGTGCCAGCAGTGAATACCCGCCTTGGGAGGACAGGGAGGAAGCTTTCTTT. Amino acid sequence: CASSEYPPWEDREEAFF.